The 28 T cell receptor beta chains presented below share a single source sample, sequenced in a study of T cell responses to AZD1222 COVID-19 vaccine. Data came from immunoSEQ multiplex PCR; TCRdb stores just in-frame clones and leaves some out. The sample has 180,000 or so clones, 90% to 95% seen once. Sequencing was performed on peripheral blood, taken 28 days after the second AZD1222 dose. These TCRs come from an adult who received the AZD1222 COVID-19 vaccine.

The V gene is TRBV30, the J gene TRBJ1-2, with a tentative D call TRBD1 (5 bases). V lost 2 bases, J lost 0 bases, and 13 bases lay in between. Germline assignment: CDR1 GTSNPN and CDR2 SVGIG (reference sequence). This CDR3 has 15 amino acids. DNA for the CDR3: TGTGCCTGGAGTCAGAGCAGGGCTTCTAACTATGGCTACACCTTC. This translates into CAWSQSRASNYGYTF.

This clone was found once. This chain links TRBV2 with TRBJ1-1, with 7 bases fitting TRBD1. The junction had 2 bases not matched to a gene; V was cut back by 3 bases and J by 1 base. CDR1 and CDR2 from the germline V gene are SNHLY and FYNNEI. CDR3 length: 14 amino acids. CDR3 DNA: TGTGCCAGCAGTGAGCAGGGGGAGAACACTGAAGCTTTCTTT. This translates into CASSEQGENTEAFF.

The CDR3 DNA sequence: TGTGCCTGGAGTGGAGGGCAGCATAATTCACCCCTCCACTTT. Translation: CAWSGGQHNSPLHF. The rearrangement links TRBV30 to TRBJ1-6; D ambiguous. The ends were cut back, 1 base at V and 5 bases at J, with 9 bases in the middle. This CDR3 has 14 amino acids. The V gene's germline CDR1 is GTSNPN and CDR2 SVGIG (reference sequence).

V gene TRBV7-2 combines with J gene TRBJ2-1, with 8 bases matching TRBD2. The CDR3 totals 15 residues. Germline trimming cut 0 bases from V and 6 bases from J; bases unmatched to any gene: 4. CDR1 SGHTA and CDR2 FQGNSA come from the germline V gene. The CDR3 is CASSLAAGGVNEQFF. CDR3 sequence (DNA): TGTGCCAGCAGCTTAGCCGCCGGGGGGGTCAATGAGCAGTTCTTC.

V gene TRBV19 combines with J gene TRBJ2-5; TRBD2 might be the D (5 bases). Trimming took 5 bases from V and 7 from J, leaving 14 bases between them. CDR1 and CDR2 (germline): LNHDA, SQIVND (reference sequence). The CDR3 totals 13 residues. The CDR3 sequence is CASSPAPEGTQYF. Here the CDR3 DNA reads TGTGCCAGTAGTCCGGCACCCGAGGGGACCCAGTACTTC.

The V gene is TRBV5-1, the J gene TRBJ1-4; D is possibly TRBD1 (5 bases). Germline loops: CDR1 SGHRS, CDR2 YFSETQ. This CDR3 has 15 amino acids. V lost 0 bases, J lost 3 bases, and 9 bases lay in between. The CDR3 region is CASSLAQGANEKLFF. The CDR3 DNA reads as TGCGCCAGCAGCTTGGCTCAGGGAGCTAATGAAAAACTGTTTTTT.

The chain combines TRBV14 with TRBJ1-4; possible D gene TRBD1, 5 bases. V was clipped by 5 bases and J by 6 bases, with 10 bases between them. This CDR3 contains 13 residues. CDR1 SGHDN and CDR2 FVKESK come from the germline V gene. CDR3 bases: TGTGCCAGCAGCGCGGGACTGCATGAAAAACTGTTTTTT. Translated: CASSAGLHEKLFF.

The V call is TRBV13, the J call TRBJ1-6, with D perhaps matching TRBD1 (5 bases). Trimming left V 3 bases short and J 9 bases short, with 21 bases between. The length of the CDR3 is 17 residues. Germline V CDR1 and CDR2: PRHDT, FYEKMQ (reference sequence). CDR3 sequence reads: CASSLRLGGTRGSPLHF. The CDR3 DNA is TGTGCCAGCAGCTTGCGTTTAGGCGGGACTAGAGGTTCACCCCTCCACTTT.

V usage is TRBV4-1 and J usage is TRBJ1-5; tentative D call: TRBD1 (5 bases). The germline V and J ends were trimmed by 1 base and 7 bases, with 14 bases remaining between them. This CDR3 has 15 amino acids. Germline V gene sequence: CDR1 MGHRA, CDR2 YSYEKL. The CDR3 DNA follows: TGCGCCAGCAGCCAAGTCCTTGGGGGGAACCAGCCCCAGCATTTT. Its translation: CASSQVLGGNQPQHF.

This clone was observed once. In DNA, the CDR3 is TGTGCCAGCAGGTCGACGACTGGAAACACCATATATTTT. Its protein product is CASRSTTGNTIYF. The rearrangement joins TRBV6-6 to TRBJ1-3; D is uncertain. Trimming removed 6 bases at V and 2 bases at J, with 8 bases between. This CDR3 contains 13 residues. Germline CDR1 reads MNHNY; CDR2 reads SVGAGI (reference sequence).

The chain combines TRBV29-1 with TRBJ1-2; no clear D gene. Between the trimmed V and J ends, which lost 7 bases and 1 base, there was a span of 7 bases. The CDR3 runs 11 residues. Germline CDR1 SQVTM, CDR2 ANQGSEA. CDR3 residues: CSGTDNYGYTF. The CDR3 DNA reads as TGCAGCGGGACGGATAACTATGGCTACACCTTC.

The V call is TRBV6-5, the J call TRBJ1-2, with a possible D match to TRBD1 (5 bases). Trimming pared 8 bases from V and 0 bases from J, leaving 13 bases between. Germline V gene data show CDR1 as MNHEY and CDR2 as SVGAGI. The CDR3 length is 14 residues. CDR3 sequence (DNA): TGTGCCAGCCGCCGGGGGTATACTAACTATGGCTACACCTTC. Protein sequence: CASRRGYTNYGYTF.

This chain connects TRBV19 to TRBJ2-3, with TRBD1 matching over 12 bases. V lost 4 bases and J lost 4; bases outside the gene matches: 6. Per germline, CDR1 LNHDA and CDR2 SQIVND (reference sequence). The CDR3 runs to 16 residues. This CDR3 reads CASSSLGQGAADTQYF. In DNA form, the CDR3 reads TGTGCCAGTAGTAGCCTGGGACAGGGGGCCGCAGATACGCAGTATTTT.

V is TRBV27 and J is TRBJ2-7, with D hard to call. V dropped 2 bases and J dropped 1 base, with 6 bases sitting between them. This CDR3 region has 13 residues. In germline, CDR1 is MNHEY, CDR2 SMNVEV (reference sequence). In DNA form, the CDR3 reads TGTGCCAGCAGTTTACACGGGTCCTACGAGCAGTACTTC. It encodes CASSLHGSYEQYF.

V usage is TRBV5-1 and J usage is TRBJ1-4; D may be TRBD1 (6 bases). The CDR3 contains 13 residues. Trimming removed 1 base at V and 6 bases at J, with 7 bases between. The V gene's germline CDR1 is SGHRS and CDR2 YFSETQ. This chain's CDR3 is CASSLWTDEKLFF. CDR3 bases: TGCGCCAGCAGCTTGTGGACAGATGAAAAACTGTTTTTT.

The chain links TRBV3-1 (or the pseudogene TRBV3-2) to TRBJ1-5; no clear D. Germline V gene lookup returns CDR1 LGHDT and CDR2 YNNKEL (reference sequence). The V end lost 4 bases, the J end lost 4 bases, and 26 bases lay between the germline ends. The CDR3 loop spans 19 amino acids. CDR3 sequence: CASSLNLLFGPRENQPQHF. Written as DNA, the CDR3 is TGTGCCAGCAGCCTTAACCTCCTTTTCGGACCTAGGGAGAATCAGCCCCAGCATTTT.

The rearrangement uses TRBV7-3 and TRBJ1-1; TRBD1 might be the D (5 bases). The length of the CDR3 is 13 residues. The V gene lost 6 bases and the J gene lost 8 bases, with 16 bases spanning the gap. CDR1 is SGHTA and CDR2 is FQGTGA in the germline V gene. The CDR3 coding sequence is TGTGCCAGCAGGCCTTCGGGGGGAACCGAAGCTTTCTTT. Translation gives CASRPSGGTEAFF.

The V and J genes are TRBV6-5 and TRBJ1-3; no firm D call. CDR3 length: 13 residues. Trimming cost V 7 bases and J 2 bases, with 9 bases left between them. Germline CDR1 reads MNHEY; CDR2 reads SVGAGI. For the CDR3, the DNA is TGTGCCAGCACAGGCGGGCCTGGAAACACCATATATTTT. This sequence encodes CASTGGPGNTIYF.

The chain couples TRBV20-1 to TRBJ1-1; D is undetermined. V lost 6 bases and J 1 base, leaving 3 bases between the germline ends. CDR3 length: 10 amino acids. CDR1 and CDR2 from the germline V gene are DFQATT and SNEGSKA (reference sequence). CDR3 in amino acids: CSAPNTEAFF. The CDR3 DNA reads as TGCAGTGCACCGAACACTGAAGCTTTCTTT.

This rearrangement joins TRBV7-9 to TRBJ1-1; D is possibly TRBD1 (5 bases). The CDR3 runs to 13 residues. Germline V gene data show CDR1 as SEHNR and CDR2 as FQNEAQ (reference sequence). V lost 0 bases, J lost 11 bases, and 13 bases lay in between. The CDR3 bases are TGTGCCAGCAGCTTAGCGGGGGGTGGCAGCGCTTTCTTT. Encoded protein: CASSLAGGGSAFF.

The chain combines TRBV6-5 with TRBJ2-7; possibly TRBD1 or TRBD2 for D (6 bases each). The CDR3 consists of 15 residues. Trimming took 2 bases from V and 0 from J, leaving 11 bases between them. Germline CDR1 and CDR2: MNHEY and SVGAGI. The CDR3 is CASSYGGGLSYEQYF. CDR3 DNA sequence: TGTGCCAGCAGTTACGGTGGGGGGCTCTCCTACGAGCAGTACTTC.

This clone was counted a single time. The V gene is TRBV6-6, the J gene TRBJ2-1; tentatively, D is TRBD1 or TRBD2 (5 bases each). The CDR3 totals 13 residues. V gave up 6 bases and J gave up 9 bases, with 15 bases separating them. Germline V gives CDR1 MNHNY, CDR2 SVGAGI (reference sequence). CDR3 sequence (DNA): TGTGCCAGCAGGGGACGGGGAGAGGGTGAGCAGTTCTTC. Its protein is CASRGRGEGEQFF.

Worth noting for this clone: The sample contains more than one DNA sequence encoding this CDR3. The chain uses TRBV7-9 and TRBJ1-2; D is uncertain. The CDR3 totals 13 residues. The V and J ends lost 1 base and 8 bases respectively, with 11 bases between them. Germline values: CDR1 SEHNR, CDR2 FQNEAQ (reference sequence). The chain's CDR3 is CASSLESGAGYTF. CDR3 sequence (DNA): TGTGCCAGCAGCTTAGAATCAGGAGCCGGCTACACCTTC. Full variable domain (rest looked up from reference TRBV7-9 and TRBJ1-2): DTGVSQNPRHKITKRGQNVTFRCDPISEHNRLYWYRQTLGQGPEFLTYFQNEAQLEKSRLLSDRFSAERPKGSFSTLEIQRTEQGDSAMYLCASSLESGAGYTFGSGTRLTVV.

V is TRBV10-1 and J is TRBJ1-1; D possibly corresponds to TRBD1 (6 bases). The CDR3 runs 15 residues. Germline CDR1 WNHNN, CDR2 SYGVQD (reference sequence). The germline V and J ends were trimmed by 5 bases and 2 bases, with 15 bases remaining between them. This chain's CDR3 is CASSYMRGTNTEAFF. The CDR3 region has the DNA TGCGCCAGCAGTTACATGAGGGGGACTAACACTGAAGCTTTCTTT.

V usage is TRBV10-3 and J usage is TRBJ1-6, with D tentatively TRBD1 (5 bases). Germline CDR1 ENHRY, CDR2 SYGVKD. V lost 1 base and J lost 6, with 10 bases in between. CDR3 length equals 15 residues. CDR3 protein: CAISEFRQGNSPLHF. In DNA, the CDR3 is TGTGCCATCAGTGAGTTCCGGCAGGGTAATTCACCCCTCCACTTT.

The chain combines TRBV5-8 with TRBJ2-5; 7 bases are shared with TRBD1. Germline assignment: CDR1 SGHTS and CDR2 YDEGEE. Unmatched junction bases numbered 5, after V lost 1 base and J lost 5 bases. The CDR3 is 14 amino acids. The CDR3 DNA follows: TGTGCCAGCAGCTTGTTAGGGGGCGACGAGACCCAGTACTTC. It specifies CASSLLGGDETQYF.

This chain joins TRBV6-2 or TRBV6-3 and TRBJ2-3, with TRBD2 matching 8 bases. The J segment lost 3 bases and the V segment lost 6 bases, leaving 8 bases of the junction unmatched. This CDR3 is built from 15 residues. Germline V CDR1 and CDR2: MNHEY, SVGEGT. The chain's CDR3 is CASSKRGGGTDTQYF. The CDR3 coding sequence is TGTGCCAGCAGCAAACGGGGGGGCGGGACAGATACGCAGTATTTT.

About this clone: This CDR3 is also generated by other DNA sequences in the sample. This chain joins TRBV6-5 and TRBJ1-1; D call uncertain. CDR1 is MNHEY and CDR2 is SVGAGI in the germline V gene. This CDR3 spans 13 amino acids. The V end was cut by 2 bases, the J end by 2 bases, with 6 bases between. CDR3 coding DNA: TGTGCCAGCAGTTACGCAACAAACACTGAAGCTTTCTTT. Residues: CASSYATNTEAFF.